This T cell receptor (beta chain) was retrieved from a study of graft-versus-host responses after intestinal transplantation. The posterior iliac crest or another site supplied bone marrow after transplant. Sequencing was performed with immunoSEQ multiplex PCR; in TCRdb, only in-frame clones are kept and a portion is missing. The repertoire consists of approximately 15,000 clones, with around 87% occurring once and the leading ten covering 6% to 7%. General study points: There was an association between peak levels of circulating GvH clones and early post-transplant HvG declines. Graft-donor T cell macrochimerism in patients accompanied high graft-versus-host to host-versus-graft clonal ratios in allografts.

This clone was observed a few times. Antigen specificity is unknown. The receptor comes from a human patient who received an intestinal transplant, so some T cells may come from the graft donor. The sample here was bone marrow, taken 120 to 130 days after intestinal transplantation.

This chain's CDR3 is CASSSLVGKTQYF. As DNA, the CDR3 is TGTGCCAGTAGTTCGTTAGTGGGAAAGACCCAGTACTTC. This chain connects TRBV19 to TRBJ2-5; D gene ambiguous. The CDR3 sequence is 13 residues long. Germline CDR1 reads LNHDA; CDR2 reads SQIVND (reference sequence). V lost 5 bases and J 6 bases, leaving 13 bases between the germline ends.